This T cell receptor beta chain was recovered during a study of lymphopenia after photon versus proton radiotherapy. With regard to this clone: Its antigen is undetermined.

Sequencing used immunoSEQ multiplex PCR; TCRdb keeps in-frame clones, though not all of them. The sample shows around 20,000 clones, around 88% of them seen only once. The V gene end was trimmed by 7 bases and the J gene end by 1 base; junction bases not matched to a gene: 8. The germline gives CDR1 SQVTM, CDR2 ANQGSEA. This CDR3 contains 14 residues. Study outcomes and limitations: Survival link was tested only in deceased patients; proton benefit remains a possibility.

The rearrangement uses TRBV29-1 and TRBJ1-1; 8 bases agree with TRBD1. Sequences were derived from peripheral blood, sampled from a patient treated with proton-based radiotherapy. The TCR sequence derives from an elderly man with esophageal cancer. The CDR3 nucleotides are TGCAGCGCTAAAGGACAGGGTTGGAACACTGAAGCTTTCTTT. It specifies CSAKGQGWNTEAFF.